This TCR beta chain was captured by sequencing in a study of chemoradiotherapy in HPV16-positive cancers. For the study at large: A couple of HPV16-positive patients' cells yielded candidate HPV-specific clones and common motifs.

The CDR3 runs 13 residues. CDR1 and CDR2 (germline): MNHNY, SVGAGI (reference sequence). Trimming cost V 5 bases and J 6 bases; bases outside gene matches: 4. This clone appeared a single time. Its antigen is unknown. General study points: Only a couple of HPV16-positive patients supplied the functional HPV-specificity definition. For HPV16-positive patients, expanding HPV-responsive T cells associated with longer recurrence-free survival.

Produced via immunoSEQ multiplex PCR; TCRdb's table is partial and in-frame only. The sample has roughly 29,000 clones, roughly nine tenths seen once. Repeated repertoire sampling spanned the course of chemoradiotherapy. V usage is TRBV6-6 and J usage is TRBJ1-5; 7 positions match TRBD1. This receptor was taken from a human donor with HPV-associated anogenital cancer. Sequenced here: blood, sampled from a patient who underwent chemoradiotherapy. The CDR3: CASSRQGGQPQHF. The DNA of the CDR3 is TGTGCCAGCAGTCGACAGGGCGGTCAGCCCCAGCATTTT.